The 30 T cell receptor beta chains in this list originate from one sample, sequenced in a study of regulatory T cells in long-lasting Graves disease. The authors built TCR beta libraries using iRepertoire HTBI primers and Arm-PCR of CDR3 regions. TCRdb ran MiXCR on the multiplex PCR reads and lists one entry per CDR3 protein. Among some 450,000 distinct CDR3 sequences, about 20% were seen once, and the ten largest hold about a quarter. Documented time point: persistent/refractory GD, antithyroid drugs over 5 years with positive TRAb. Preparation of the TCR library used RNA extracted from PBMCs. Source: peripheral blood mononuclear cells (PBMCs), taken when the disease was refractory, from a patient treated with antithyroid drugs. These receptors originate from a female donor with Graves disease.

This clonotype occurred a few times. This chain joins TRBV6-1 and TRBJ2-7; D call uncertain. The CDR3 sequence is 14 residues long. Trimming cost V 5 bases and J 0 bases, with 11 bases left between them. Per the germline V gene, CDR1 is MNHNS and CDR2 is SASEGT. This CDR3 reads CASSRRRASYEQYF. CDR3 coding DNA: TGTGCCAGCAGTCGAAGACGGGCCTCCTACGAGCAGTACTTC.

This chain joins TRBV20-1 and TRBJ2-6, with D perhaps matching TRBD1 (7 bases). Germline V gene sequence: CDR1 DFQATT, CDR2 SNEGSKA (reference sequence). The CDR3 consists of 16 residues. Trimming removed 6 bases at V and 0 bases at J, with 15 bases between. In DNA form, the CDR3 reads TGCAGTGCCCCCAGGCAGGGGGGCTCTGGGGCCAACGTCCTGACTTTC. This translates into CSAPRQGGSGANVLTF.

The chain employs TRBV12-3 or TRBV12-4 and TRBJ2-1; D is unclear. This CDR3 comprises 16 residues. The V gene lost 5 bases and the J gene lost 1 base, with 15 bases spanning the gap. DNA of the CDR3: TGTGCCAGCAGTCCCCACCTCGAACGGTCCTACAATGAGCAGTTCTTC. It yields the protein CASSPHLERSYNEQFF.

The CDR3 here is CSAGLAGANEQYF. The CDR3 DNA follows: TGCAGCGCCGGACTAGCGGGAGCCAACGAGCAGTACTTC. The rearrangement links TRBV29-1 to TRBJ2-7; TRBD2 agrees at 13 bases. Germline CDR1 is SQVTM and CDR2 is ANQGSEA. The CDR3 totals 13 residues. The ends lost 7 bases at V and 5 bases at J; junction bases unmatched: 5.

The chain has TRBV24-1 and TRBJ2-5; 9 bases are shared with TRBD1. Germline CDR1 reads KGHDR; CDR2 reads SFDVKD. Trimming cost V 3 bases and J 4 bases; bases outside gene matches: 2. CDR3 length: 14 amino acids. CDR3 sequence: CATSDPGQGETQYF. The CDR3 nucleotides are TGTGCCACCAGTGATCCGGGACAGGGAGAGACCCAGTACTTC.

CDR3 residues: CASSLDGSGTQYF. DNA of the CDR3: TGTGCCAGCAGCTTAGATGGCAGCGGTACGCAGTATTTT. The J gene is TRBJ2-3, the V gene TRBV7-2, with a tentative D call TRBD2 (5 bases). Germline CDR1 is SGHTA and CDR2 is FQGNSA. The CDR3 is 13 residues long. V lost 1 base and J lost 8, with 10 bases in between.

The CDR3 nucleotides read TGTGCCAGCAGTGAGGCAGGGGTCACCGGGGAGCTGTTTTTT. Encoded protein: CASSEAGVTGELFF. The gene calls are TRBV2 and TRBJ2-2; D perhaps matches TRBD1 (6 bases). This CDR3 spans 14 amino acids. V lost 3 bases, J lost 4 bases, and 9 bases lay in between. Germline CDR1 SNHLY, CDR2 FYNNEI.

On this clonotype: One end of the junction varies from germline; a read error may be responsible. V is TRBV29-1 and J is TRBJ1-4; D is uncertain. Germline CDR1 and CDR2: SQVTM and ANQGSEA. This CDR3 spans 12 amino acids. This CDR3 is CSVKSGDERLFF. CDR3 sequence (DNA): TGCAGCGTTAAGTCCGGGGATGAAAGACTGTTTTTT.

The V gene is TRBV4-2, the J gene TRBJ2-7; TRBD2 matches 9 bases. V dropped 1 base and J dropped 0; count of bases not matched to a gene: 10. Germline V gene lookup returns CDR1 LGHNA and CDR2 YNFKEQ. The CDR3 sequence is 18 residues long. The CDR3 DNA reads TGTGCCAGCAGCCAAGGTGCGGTCGCGGGGGGGAGCTCCTACGAGCAGTACTTC. Translation: CASSQGAVAGGSSYEQYF.

This chain uses TRBV18 with TRBJ1-1; D not certain. The length of the CDR3 is 14 residues. In germline, CDR1 is KGHSH, CDR2 LQKENI. V was shortened by 0 bases and J by 3 bases, with 8 bases between the two germline ends. As DNA, the CDR3 is TGTGCCAGCTCACCACCTTTGGGCTACACTGAAGCTTTCTTT. Amino acid sequence: CASSPPLGYTEAFF.

This clonotype occurred many times. The rearrangement uses TRBV20-1 and TRBJ2-7; 9 nucleotides line up with TRBD1. The germline V gene encodes CDR1 DFQATT and CDR2 SNEGSKA (reference sequence). This CDR3 is built from 13 residues. The CDR3 coding sequence is TGCAGCGTTAGGGGACAGGGCAACTACGAGCAGTACTTC. Encoded protein: CSVRGQGNYEQYF.

Many counts were recorded for this clonotype. This rearrangement joins TRBV2 to TRBJ2-7, with TRBD1 matching over 7 bases. CDR1 and CDR2 (germline): SNHLY, FYNNEI. V lost 6 bases and J lost 0; bases outside the gene matches: 8. The CDR3 has 15 residues. CDR3 nucleotides: TGTGCCAGCAGAGAGAACAGGGGACCCTCCTACGAGCAGTACTTC. This encodes CASRENRGPSYEQYF.

This clonotype was observed many times. V is TRBV6-1 and J is TRBJ2-7; 9 positions match TRBD2. This CDR3 region has 17 residues. Germline V gives CDR1 MNHNS, CDR2 SASEGT. After removal of 6 bases from V and 6 bases from J, the junction contained 18 bases not matched to a gene. The CDR3 nucleotides read TGTGCCAGCAGCCACACGGAAATAGCGGGAGTTTTGACCGAGCAGTACTTC. Amino acid sequence: CASSHTEIAGVLTEQYF.

This clonotype was detected many times. The rearrangement uses TRBV6-5 and TRBJ1-1; D is ambiguous. Germline values: CDR1 MNHEY, CDR2 SVGAGI. This CDR3 has 14 amino acids. Deletions cut 2 bases from V and 4 bases from J, with 11 bases between. The CDR3 here is CASSYTRGVTEAFF. The DNA for the CDR3 is TGTGCCAGCAGTTACACCCGGGGAGTCACTGAAGCTTTCTTT.

In its sample, this clonotype was seen a few times. The chain couples TRBV7-9 to TRBJ2-4; D remains unclear. Trimming left V 6 bases short and J 7 bases short, with 19 bases between. The CDR3 length is 15 residues. Per germline, CDR1 SEHNR and CDR2 FQNEAQ (reference sequence). The CDR3 reads CASSGRNDLGNIQYF. DNA for the CDR3: TGTGCCAGCAGTGGACGGAATGACCTTGGGAACATTCAGTACTTC. The full variable domain, in which reference TRBV7-9 and TRBJ2-4 provide the parts outside the CDR3, is DTGVSQNPRHKITKRGQNVTFRCDPISEHNRLYWYRQTLGQGPEFLTYFQNEAQLEKSRLLSDRFSAERPKGSFSTLEIQRTEQGDSAMYLCASSGRNDLGNIQYFGAGTRLSVL.

This clonotype came up many times. This rearrangement joins TRBV7-9 to TRBJ2-7, with TRBD2 matching over 7 bases. CDR3 length: 14 amino acids. The V gene's germline CDR1 is SEHNR and CDR2 FQNEAQ (reference sequence). Trimming at V came to 0 bases and at J to 6 bases, leaving 5 bases not matched to a gene. CDR3 in DNA: TGTGCCAGCAGCTTAGCGGGAGGGCCACGCGAGCAGTACTTC. Amino acids: CASSLAGGPREQYF.

The chain is built from TRBV27 and TRBJ2-7; D possibly matches TRBD1 or TRBD2 (5 bases each). The CDR3 runs to 16 residues. Germline values: CDR1 MNHEY, CDR2 SMNVEV (reference sequence). Trimming took off 6 bases at V and 6 bases at J, with 24 bases between the two ends. CDR3 residues: CASRVLGEPSRGEQYF. The DNA of the CDR3 is TGTGCCAGCAGGGTCTTGGGGGAGCCAAGTAGGGGCGAGCAGTACTTC.

This clonotype showed up just a few times. The gene calls are TRBV7-9 and TRBJ1-5; D gene unclear. Germline CDR1 SEHNR, CDR2 FQNEAQ (reference sequence). CDR3 length: 12 residues. V lost 5 bases and J lost 9, with 11 bases in between. This CDR3 reads CASSPISMPQHF. DNA of the CDR3: TGTGCCAGCAGCCCCATAAGTATGCCCCAGCATTTT.

About this clonotype itself: This could be a read error, since a much larger clone is one nucleotide away. No conserved phenylalanine or tryptophan is present at the end of the CDR3, so a read error is the likely explanation. The CDR3 DNA reads TGTGCCAGCAGCCCGGGACACCTAATTAGCAATCAGCCCCAGCATCTT. It yields the protein CASSPGHLISNQPQHL. The rearrangement joins TRBV2 to TRBJ1-5; D may be TRBD1 (6 bases). The CDR3 extends over 16 amino acids. Germline V gene data show CDR1 as SNHLY and CDR2 as FYNNEI. V lost 6 bases and J lost 0, with 15 bases in between.

This clonotype has a handful of counts. This rearrangement joins TRBV27 to TRBJ2-2, with TRBD1 matching over 7 bases. With 5 bases clipped from V and 4 bases from J, the junction kept 4 bases outside the gene matches. This CDR3 contains 14 residues. Germline assignment: CDR1 MNHEY and CDR2 SMNVEV (reference sequence). The CDR3 region is CASSDDRVTGELFF. The CDR3 DNA is TGTGCCAGCAGTGACGACAGGGTCACCGGGGAGCTGTTTTTT.

This clonotype appeared many times. The rearrangement links TRBV24-1 to TRBJ1-1; D might be TRBD1 (6 bases). With 11 bases removed from V and 5 bases from J, the gap between germline ends came to 17 bases. The germline CDR1 and CDR2 sequences are KGHDR and SFDVKD. This CDR3 has 13 amino acids. The CDR3 region has the DNA TGTGCCATTCAGATGGGGGCCAGTACTGAAGCTTTCTTT. Its translation is CAIQMGASTEAFF.

As DNA, the CDR3 is TGTGCCATCAGTGGGGGGAAGGCGTCCGTCTCCTACGAGCAGTACTTC. This codes for CAISGGKASVSYEQYF. The J gene is TRBJ2-7, the V gene TRBV10-3; D possibly matches TRBD1 or TRBD2 (5 bases each). V lost 4 bases to trimming and J lost 0 bases, with 16 bases between them. CDR3 length equals 16 residues. Germline CDR1 ENHRY, CDR2 SYGVKD.

This clonotype has only one observation. A much larger clone lies a single base off, so this may be a read error. Because the CDR3 is missing its conserved closing phenylalanine or tryptophan, this is likely a read error. The chain joins TRBV29-1 to TRBJ1-4; a possible D gene is TRBD1 (5 bases). The V gene lost 4 bases and the J gene lost 8 bases, with 14 bases spanning the gap. Looked up from germline, CDR1 is SQVTM and CDR2 is ANQGSEA. The CDR3 covers 13 residues. This CDR3 is CSVVGQGGEKLFS. In DNA form, the CDR3 reads TGCAGCGTTGTCGGCCAGGGAGGGGAAAAACTGTTTTCT.

This clonotype has a count of ten or more. V gene TRBV2 combines with J gene TRBJ2-7, with 7 positions matching TRBD1. This CDR3 contains 12 residues. Germline trimming cut 1 base from V and 9 bases from J; bases unmatched to any gene: 3. Per germline, CDR1 SNHLY and CDR2 FYNNEI. CDR3 region: CASSEGGQVQYF. The DNA for the CDR3 is TGTGCCAGCAGTGAAGGCGGACAGGTGCAGTACTTC.

The chain uses TRBV30 and TRBJ1-2; D gene ambiguous. The length of the CDR3 is 15 residues. Looked up from germline, CDR1 is GTSNPN and CDR2 is SVGIG (reference sequence). With 0 bases removed from V and 2 bases from J, the gap between germline ends came to 13 bases. CDR3 DNA: TGTGCCTGGAGTGTAATATCGGCGCGGAACTATGGCTACACCTTC. This codes for CAWSVISARNYGYTF.

The chain couples TRBV20-1 to TRBJ2-1, with TRBD2 matching over 7 bases. V lost 3 bases to trimming and J lost 3 bases; unmatched junction nucleotides: 5. Germline V gene lookup returns CDR1 DFQATT and CDR2 SNEGSKA (reference sequence). The CDR3 is made up of 14 amino acids. CDR3 loop: CSASGGEGYNEQFF. Here the CDR3 DNA reads TGCAGTGCTAGTGGGGGGGAGGGCTACAATGAGCAGTTCTTC.

This clonotype has only a few counts. The chain has TRBV6-4 and TRBJ1-6; D not resolved. This CDR3 region has 15 residues. Deletions cut 4 bases from V and 9 bases from J, with 16 bases between. Looked up from germline, CDR1 is MRHNA and CDR2 is SNTAGT. This chain's CDR3 is CASSAFGERGSPLHF. CDR3 bases: TGTGCCAGCAGTGCGTTTGGAGAGCGTGGTTCACCCCTCCACTTT.

The table lists this clonotype with a few counts. The chain links TRBV20-1 to TRBJ2-3; 8 bases are shared with TRBD2. This CDR3 region has 17 residues. The J segment lost 2 bases and the V segment lost 5 bases, leaving 15 bases of the junction unmatched. The germline V gene encodes CDR1 DFQATT and CDR2 SNEGSKA (reference sequence). As DNA, the CDR3 is TGCAGTGCTTGGTTTCCCCTTAGTAGCGGGACCACAGATACGCAGTATTTT. As protein: CSAWFPLSSGTTDTQYF.

This clonotype has just a few counts. The V and J genes are TRBV30 and TRBJ2-2; a weak D match, TRBD1 (6 bases). Germline assignment: CDR1 GTSNPN and CDR2 SVGIG (reference sequence). There are 15 residues in the CDR3. With 2 bases removed from V and 2 bases from J, the gap between germline ends came to 12 bases. The CDR3 reads CAWSFGTLNTGELFF. The CDR3 nucleotides read TGTGCCTGGAGTTTTGGGACACTAAACACCGGGGAGCTGTTTTTT.

This clonotype was picked up many times. The rearrangement uses TRBV6-2 or TRBV6-3 and TRBJ2-5; D uncertain. CDR3 length: 13 amino acids. Germline loops: CDR1 MNHEY, CDR2 SVGEGT. Trimming removed 1 base at V and 1 base at J, with 4 bases between. The CDR3 nucleotides are TGTGCCAGCAGTTACTGGGCCCAAGAGACCCAGTACTTC. Its protein is CASSYWAQETQYF.